The 32 T cell receptor beta chains presented below share a single source sample, sequenced in a study of cytomegalovirus exposure and HLA in healthy donors (dated by TCRdb to 2016 to 2017). The library was built by means of the immunoSEQ multiplex PCR assay. For the multiplex PCR, a mixture combining 60 forward primers for TCR Vbeta segments and 13 reverse primers for TCR Jbeta segments was used. This immuneACCESS table, as held by TCRdb, lists in-frame sequences with V and J called but not all clones. Of the missing ones, under half trace to an unresolved V gene in checked studies; the others have no known cause. This sample lists around 150,000 clones; approximately 86% were detected once. The ten largest clones represent approximately 2% of the sample. The sequenced sample was PBMCs. The receptors derive from a woman between 18 and 29 years old in good health and CMV-seronegative.

The gene calls are TRBV9 and TRBJ1-1; TRBD1 agrees at 7 bases. Germline CDR1 is SGDLS and CDR2 is YYNGEE. This CDR3 has 14 residues. V was clipped by 2 bases and J by 0 bases; unmatched bases: 1. The CDR3 DNA sequence: TGTGCCAGCAGCGTGACAGGGATGAACACTGAAGCTTTCTTT. Its protein product is CASSVTGMNTEAFF.

This sequence joins TRBV16 and TRBJ1-5, with D uncertain. The germline CDR1 and CDR2 sequences are KGHSY and FQNENV. The CDR3 totals 16 residues. V gave up 4 bases and J gave up 1 base, with 14 bases separating them. The CDR3 bases are TGTGCCAGCAGCCGTAGAGGTGAGTGGAGCAATCAGCCCCAGCATTTT. Amino acids: CASSRRGEWSNQPQHF.

The chain couples TRBV27 to TRBJ2-7, with unresolved D. CDR1 and CDR2 (germline): MNHEY, SMNVEV (reference sequence). V gave up 6 bases and J gave up 6 bases, with 9 bases separating them. This CDR3 spans 11 amino acids. CDR3 protein: CASSLPPEQYF. Written as DNA, the CDR3 is TGTGCCAGCAGCCTCCCCCCCGAGCAGTACTTC.

The V gene is TRBV19, the J gene TRBJ1-2, with 10 nucleotides matching TRBD1. Per germline, CDR1 LNHDA and CDR2 SQIVND (reference sequence). After removal of 6 bases from V and 5 bases from J, the junction contained 12 bases not matched to a gene. CDR3 length: 16 residues. CDR3 sequence (DNA): TGTGCCAGTAGCAGATCCGGGACAGGGGCTTTGTATGGCTACACCTTC. Translation gives CASSRSGTGALYGYTF.

The chain combines TRBV2 with TRBJ2-7; TRBD1 matches 11 bases. V was clipped by 10 bases and J by 7 bases; unmatched bases: 12. This CDR3 is 14 amino acids long. Per the germline V gene, CDR1 is SNHLY and CDR2 is FYNNEI. For the CDR3, the DNA is TGTGCCATAACAGGACAGGGGGCGCCATGGGAGCAGTACTTC. It translates to CAITGQGAPWEQYF. The full variable domain, in which reference TRBV2 and TRBJ2-7 provide the parts outside the CDR3, is EPEVTQTPSHQVTQMGQEVILRCVPISNHLYFYWYRQILGQKVEFLVSFYNNEISEKSEIFDDQFSVERPDGSNFTLKIRSTKLEDSAMYFCAITGQGAPWEQYFGPGTRLTVT.

This clone was counted between two and nine times. The rearrangement uses TRBV12-5 and TRBJ1-3, with a possible D match to TRBD1 (5 bases). V gave up 11 bases and J gave up 2 bases, with 10 bases separating them. This CDR3 contains 12 residues. Germline V lookup: CDR1 LGHNT, CDR2 FRNRAP. CDR3 DNA sequence: TGTGCTTTAGGGGCGCCTGGAAACACCATATATTTT. Residues: CALGAPGNTIYF.

This sequence joins TRBV2 and TRBJ2-3; 9 bases map to TRBD1. The CDR3 sequence is 18 residues long. The V gene's germline CDR1 is SNHLY and CDR2 FYNNEI. V trimming: 5 bases; J trimming: 0 bases; junction bases outside the gene matches: 12. DNA for the CDR3: TGTGCCAGCAGTTTTCCTGGGGACAGGGAGGTTAGCACAGATACGCAGTATTTT. This codes for CASSFPGDREVSTDTQYF.

The chain couples TRBV27 to TRBJ1-1; D possibly corresponds to TRBD1 (6 bases). This CDR3 region has 13 residues. Trimming shortened V by 6 bases and J by 4 bases, and 12 bases separated the two germline ends. CDR1 and CDR2 (germline): MNHEY, SMNVEV (reference sequence). CDR3 region: CASRSQGSTEAFF. The CDR3 coding sequence is TGTGCCAGCAGGTCTCAGGGGTCCACTGAAGCTTTCTTT.

This chain uses TRBV2 with TRBJ2-5; weak D call: TRBD1 (7 bases). Matching the DNA end better, TRBJ2-7 makes the J call doubtful. Germline V CDR1 and CDR2: SNHLY, FYNNEI. This CDR3 region has 15 residues. The CDR3 nucleotides read TGTGCCAGCAGTCCCTCCCCAGGGGGGAACTACGAGCAGTACTTC. This sequence encodes CASSPSPGGNYEQYF.

The J gene is TRBJ1-1, the V gene TRBV5-1, with 7 bases aligning to TRBD1. V lost 3 bases to trimming and J lost 1 base; unmatched junction nucleotides: 6. Germline V gene data show CDR1 as SGHRS and CDR2 as YFSETQ. The CDR3 covers 15 residues. Here the CDR3 DNA reads TGCGCCAGCAGCTATGACAGGGTTAAGAACACTGAAGCTTTCTTT. Encoded protein: CASSYDRVKNTEAFF.

The chain carries TRBV5-8 and TRBJ2-5; 10 nucleotides line up with TRBD2. V was clipped by 2 bases and J by 4 bases; unmatched bases: 11. The CDR3 runs 17 residues. The germline V gene encodes CDR1 SGHTS and CDR2 YDEGEE. CDR3 in DNA: TGTGCCAGCAGCTTCGGGGGCAGCGGGGGGGTCGGAGAGACCCAGTACTTC. Its translation: CASSFGGSGGVGETQYF. The full variable domain, completed using reference TRBV5-8 and TRBJ2-5, is EAGVTQSPTHLIKTRGQQATLRCSPISGHTSVYWYQQALGLGLQFLLWYDEGEERNRGNFPPRFSGRQFPNYSSELNVNALELEDSALYLCASSFGGSGGVGETQYFGPGTRLLVL.

This chain joins TRBV7-3 and TRBJ2-3, with 9 bases fitting TRBD2. The CDR3 runs 16 residues. The V gene end was trimmed by 3 bases and the J gene end by 0 bases; junction bases not matched to a gene: 4. The germline CDR1 and CDR2 sequences are SGHTA and FQGTGA. The CDR3: CASSLGTSGSTDTQYF. The CDR3 DNA is TGTGCCAGCAGCTTGGGAACTAGCGGGAGCACAGATACGCAGTATTTT.

The table lists this clone with a few counts. The DNA of the CDR3 is TGCGCCAGCAGCCCCCGAGGAGGCCCCCTCCGACGAAAACTGTTTTTT. This sequence encodes CASSPRGGPLRRKLFF. The chain couples TRBV4-1 to TRBJ1-4, with unresolved D. The CDR3 is 16 residues long. With 4 bases removed from V and 10 bases from J, the gap between germline ends came to 22 bases. Germline CDR1 is MGHRA and CDR2 is YSYEKL.

This chain uses TRBV6-6 with TRBJ1-2; D is uncertain. Trimming took 2 bases from V and 0 from J, leaving 7 bases between them. From germline, CDR1 is MNHNY and CDR2 SVGAGI (reference sequence). The CDR3 runs to 14 residues. The CDR3 region has the DNA TGTGCCAGCAGTTACGGCGGGGCTAACTATGGCTACACCTTC. Translated: CASSYGGANYGYTF.

This clone occurred a few times. The chain carries TRBV5-8 and TRBJ2-7; TRBD1 agrees at 10 bases. The CDR3 has 14 amino acids. Germline CDR1 SGHTS, CDR2 YDEGEE. The trim removed 0 bases at V and 6 bases at J, leaving 3 bases unmatched. The CDR3 region is CASSLGTGGGEQYF. The CDR3 DNA is TGTGCCAGCAGCTTGGGGACAGGGGGTGGCGAGCAGTACTTC.

The rearrangement uses TRBV6-5 and TRBJ1-2; the match to TRBD1 covers 9 bases. Looked up from germline, CDR1 is MNHEY and CDR2 is SVGAGI. The CDR3 has 13 residues. The ends lost 6 bases at V and 5 bases at J; junction bases unmatched: 4. CDR3: CASRGQGGYGYTF. CDR3 DNA sequence: TGTGCCAGCAGGGGACAGGGAGGATATGGCTACACCTTC.

The genes are TRBV14 and TRBJ2-1; 7 bases line up with TRBD1. V dropped 4 bases and J dropped 4; count of bases not matched to a gene: 10. CDR1 and CDR2 from the germline V gene are SGHDN and FVKESK. The CDR3 has 16 residues. The CDR3 DNA follows: TGTGCCAGCAGCCCTACGAGGGGGCGCGCATACAATGAGCAGTTCTTC. It yields the protein CASSPTRGRAYNEQFF.

This chain links TRBV18 with TRBJ2-3; 10 bases agree with TRBD2. The CDR3 loop spans 16 amino acids. J lost 1 base, V lost 3 bases, and 4 bases had no gene match. Germline-derived CDR1 and CDR2 are KGHSH and LQKENI. The CDR3 protein is CASSPLAGVRTDTQYF. CDR3 bases: TGTGCCAGCTCACCCCTAGCGGGGGTGCGCACAGATACGCAGTATTTT.

This clone appeared a single time. This chain links TRBV5-4 with TRBJ2-3; possibly TRBD2 for D (5 bases). Germline V lookup: CDR1 SGHNT, CDR2 YYREEE (reference sequence). V was trimmed by 0 bases and J by 6 bases, leaving 11 bases between them. The CDR3 consists of 14 residues. CDR3 DNA sequence: TGTGCCAGCAGCTTGGCCGGGGTAGGGGATACGCAGTATTTT. Its protein product is CASSLAGVGDTQYF.

This clone has a single count. This chain joins TRBV18 and TRBJ1-1, with TRBD1 as a possible D gene (6 bases). V lost 8 bases to trimming and J lost 1 base, with 14 bases between them. CDR1 and CDR2 from the germline V gene are KGHSH and LQKENI. The CDR3 is 14 amino acids. This chain's CDR3 is CASSRGQTNTEAFF. The CDR3 DNA is TGTGCCAGCAGTAGAGGACAGACGAACACTGAAGCTTTCTTT. Full variable domain (rest looked up from reference TRBV18 and TRBJ1-1): NAGVMQNPRHLVRRRGQEARLRCSPMKGHSHVYWYRQLPEEGLKFMVYLQKENIIDESGMPKERFSAEFPKEGPSILRIQQVVRGDSAAYFCASSRGQTNTEAFFGQGTRLTVV.

The chain couples TRBV5-6 to TRBJ1-4, with unresolved D. Trimming cost V 3 bases and J 8 bases, with 11 bases left between them. The CDR3 has 13 residues. Germline V gene lookup returns CDR1 SGHDT and CDR2 YYEEEE. In DNA, the CDR3 is TGTGCCAGCAGCTGGCGGGGTGAGGAAAAACTGTTTTTT. Protein: CASSWRGEEKLFF. Drawing the rest from reference TRBV5-6 and TRBJ1-4, the complete variable domain is DAGVTQSPTHLIKTRGQQVTLRCSPKSGHDTVSWYQQALGQGPQFIFQYYEEEERQRGNFPDRFSGHQFPNYSSELNVNALLLGDSALYLCASSWRGEEKLFFGSGTQLSVL.

The chain employs TRBV7-6 and TRBJ1-4, with a possible D match to TRBD1 (5 bases). The germline V gene encodes CDR1 SGHVS and CDR2 FNYEAQ. The CDR3 spans 17 residues. Deletions cut 1 base from V and 10 bases from J, with 22 bases between. The CDR3 reads CASSLVSQGAYSGKLFF. CDR3 DNA: TGTGCCAGCAGCTTAGTATCTCAAGGGGCTTATAGTGGAAAACTGTTTTTT.

This clone appeared once. This chain joins TRBV28 and TRBJ2-7; 7 bases line up with TRBD1. The CDR3 spans 15 residues. V trimming: 3 bases; J trimming: 3 bases; junction bases outside the gene matches: 8. CDR1 MDHEN and CDR2 SYDVKM come from the germline V gene. The CDR3 reads CASSLPQGERYEQYF. In DNA, the CDR3 is TGTGCCAGCAGTTTGCCCCAGGGGGAGCGCTACGAGCAGTACTTC.

V usage is TRBV10-2 and J usage is TRBJ2-7, with a possible D match to TRBD2 (5 bases). Germline loops: CDR1 WSHSY, CDR2 SAAADI. Trimming removed 8 bases at V and 2 bases at J, with 19 bases between. This CDR3 is built from 15 residues. CDR3 DNA sequence: TGCGCCAGCCGGGAAAGGGTGTTCGGGGCCTACGAGCAGTACTTC. It yields the protein CASRERVFGAYEQYF.

A single count supports this clone. The rearrangement joins TRBV30 to TRBJ1-2; D is possibly TRBD1 (5 bases). The germline V gene has CDR1 GTSNPN and CDR2 SVGIG (reference sequence). This CDR3 is built from 12 residues. The V gene lost 5 bases and the J gene lost 3 bases, with 10 bases spanning the gap. Here the CDR3 reads CAWGRADYGYTF. In DNA, the CDR3 is TGTGCCTGGGGCAGGGCGGACTATGGCTACACCTTC.

The chain couples TRBV7-8 to TRBJ1-1; a possible D gene is TRBD1 (5 bases). Trimming shortened V by 7 bases and J by 0 bases, and 12 bases separated the two germline ends. The CDR3 extends over 14 amino acids. The germline CDR1 and CDR2 sequences are SGHVS and FQNEAQ. The CDR3, as DNA: TGTGCCAGCACGGGGGAGCAGATGAACACTGAAGCTTTCTTT. Protein sequence: CASTGEQMNTEAFF.

The V call is TRBV30, the J call TRBJ1-1; no firm D call. This CDR3 region has 14 residues. From germline, CDR1 is GTSNPN and CDR2 SVGIG (reference sequence). Between the trimmed V and J ends, which lost 6 bases and 2 bases, there was a span of 16 bases. The CDR3: CACTRVSANTEAFF. CDR3 coding DNA: TGTGCCTGCACCCGGGTGTCCGCCAACACTGAAGCTTTCTTT.

This sequence joins TRBV27 and TRBJ1-5; 8 nucleotides agree with TRBD1. The CDR3 length is 15 residues. V dropped 4 bases and J dropped 6; count of bases not matched to a gene: 8. Germline V gene sequence: CDR1 MNHEY, CDR2 SMNVEV (reference sequence). This CDR3 is CASSYSGGAGQPQHF. The CDR3 DNA reads TGTGCCAGCAGTTATTCAGGGGGCGCGGGTCAGCCCCAGCATTTT.

This chain uses TRBV27 with TRBJ2-7, with 11 nucleotides matching TRBD2. The CDR3 totals 22 residues. Germline-derived CDR1 and CDR2 are MNHEY and SMNVEV (reference sequence). With 7 bases clipped from V and 1 base from J, the junction kept 27 bases outside the gene matches. CDR3 region: CASIDLAGGSPQNRPPSYEQYF. CDR3 DNA sequence: TGTGCCAGCATCGATCTAGCGGGGGGTTCTCCCCAAAACCGACCGCCATCCTACGAGCAGTACTTC.

In this sample, this clone turned up once. CDR3 sequence (DNA): TGTGCCTGGAGAGGGGGCAAGGGCTACACCTTC. It translates to CAWRGGKGYTF. The gene calls are TRBV30 and TRBJ1-2; TRBD1 matches 7 bases. The ends lost 3 bases at V and 8 bases at J; junction bases unmatched: 3. The CDR3 extends over 11 amino acids. The germline V gene encodes CDR1 GTSNPN and CDR2 SVGIG (reference sequence).

This chain connects TRBV27 to TRBJ2-7, with TRBD1 matching 7 bases. CDR3 length: 15 amino acids. V lost 5 bases, J lost 2 bases, and 9 bases stayed unmatched. Germline lookup yields CDR1 MNHEY and CDR2 SMNVEV (reference sequence). DNA for the CDR3: TGTGCCAGCAGTCCCCGTTATGACAGGGCCTACGAGCAGTACTTC. It translates to CASSPRYDRAYEQYF.

The chain employs TRBV30 and TRBJ2-7; weak D call: TRBD1 (6 bases). Between the trimmed V and J ends, which lost 0 bases and 9 bases, there was a span of 15 bases. The germline V gene encodes CDR1 GTSNPN and CDR2 SVGIG (reference sequence). This CDR3 region has 13 residues. The CDR3 protein is CAWSVMGAGGQYF. DNA of the CDR3: TGTGCCTGGAGTGTTATGGGGGCTGGGGGGCAGTACTTC.